Shown below are 14 T cell receptor beta chains from a single sample sequenced in a study of blood T cell repertoires in COVID-19. Sequencing was performed with immunoSEQ multiplex PCR; in TCRdb, only in-frame clones are kept and a portion is missing. In the table there are 200,000 to 300,000 clones, around 88% of which are singletons. Sequenced: peripheral blood. These receptors all stem from an elderly man with acute or convalescent COVID-19.

The chain carries TRBV10-2 and TRBJ2-5; D is ambiguous. The CDR3 consists of 14 residues. Germline values: CDR1 WSHSY, CDR2 SAAADI. Deletions cut 11 bases from V and 3 bases from J, with 19 bases between. In nucleotides, the CDR3 is TGCGCCGCGCGCGGCGTATCGTTAGAAGAGACCCAGTACTTC. Translating gives CAARGVSLEETQYF.

The chain has TRBV7-2 and TRBJ2-2; 11 bases map to TRBD2. After removal of 5 bases from V and 1 base from J, the junction contained 6 bases not matched to a gene. This CDR3 spans 17 amino acids. Germline CDR1 SGHTA, CDR2 FQGNSA. The CDR3 nucleotides read TGTGCCAGCAGCCCCGGACTAGCGGGCTTGAACACCGGGGAGCTGTTTTTT. The encoded protein is CASSPGLAGLNTGELFF.

The CDR3 DNA is TGTGCCAGCAGTTACTTGTACAGGGGGAGTTATGAGGGCTACACCTTC. The encoded protein is CASSYLYRGSYEGYTF. The rearrangement links TRBV6-5 to TRBJ1-2; TRBD1 matches 8 bases. V shed 1 base, J shed 8 bases, and the junction held 12 bases outside the gene matches. This CDR3 comprises 16 residues. The V gene's germline CDR1 is MNHEY and CDR2 SVGAGI.

The chain recombines TRBV7-9 with TRBJ2-7, with 8 bases identical to TRBD1. The germline V gene encodes CDR1 SEHNR and CDR2 FQNEAQ (reference sequence). V gave up 5 bases and J gave up 6 bases; unmatched junction bases: 9. This CDR3 spans 14 amino acids. The DNA for the CDR3 is TGTGCCAGCAGCCCGGGACAGGCTTACGTCGAGCAGTACTTC. Amino acid sequence: CASSPGQAYVEQYF.

The V gene is TRBV5-1, the J gene TRBJ2-5; 10 bases match TRBD2. This CDR3 has 15 amino acids. J lost 5 bases, V lost 0 bases, and 4 bases had no gene match. The germline CDR1 and CDR2 sequences are SGHRS and YFSETQ. The CDR3 protein is CASSLVLAGAETQYF. The DNA for the CDR3 is TGCGCCAGCAGCTTGGTCCTAGCGGGAGCGGAGACCCAGTACTTC.

The chain recombines TRBV7-8 with TRBJ2-3; TRBD1 matches at 9 bases. V shed 5 bases, J shed 4 bases, and the junction held 10 bases outside the gene matches. Per the germline V gene, CDR1 is SGHVS and CDR2 is FQNEAQ. This CDR3 region has 16 residues. CDR3 nucleotide sequence: TGTGCCAGCAGCCCAAAGTCGGGGACAGGGTCAGATACGCAGTATTTT. Protein product: CASSPKSGTGSDTQYF.

This sequence joins TRBV7-3 and TRBJ1-1; unclear D gene. Trimming cost V 1 base and J 0 bases, with 9 bases left between them. Per germline, CDR1 SGHTA and CDR2 FQGTGA. This CDR3 is built from 15 residues. The CDR3 DNA follows: TGTGCCAGCAGCTTAAATTCCGGTATGAACACTGAAGCTTTCTTT. Amino acid sequence: CASSLNSGMNTEAFF. The complete variable domain, with remaining parts taken from reference TRBV7-3 and TRBJ1-1, reads GAGVSQTPSNKVTEKGKYVELRCDPISGHTALYWYRQSLGQGPEFLIYFQGTGAADDSGLPNDRFFAVRPEGSVSTLKIQRTERGDSAVYLCASSLNSGMNTEAFFGQGTRLTVV.

The chain links TRBV7-3 to TRBJ2-1; 10 positions agree with TRBD2. Germline assignment: CDR1 SGHTA and CDR2 FQGTGA. There are 16 residues in the CDR3. V gave up 0 bases and J gave up 7 bases; unmatched junction bases: 6. The CDR3 nucleotides are TGTGCCAGCAGCTTAACGTGGACTAGCGGAAGAAATGAGCAGTTCTTC. Protein: CASSLTWTSGRNEQFF.

CDR3 sequence: CASSPLISTTEAFF. The CDR3 nucleotides read TGTGCCAGCTCACCTCTAATTAGTACCACTGAAGCTTTCTTT. The genes are TRBV18 and TRBJ1-1, with D unclear. The CDR3 loop spans 14 amino acids. Germline loops: CDR1 KGHSH, CDR2 LQKENI. V shed 3 bases and J shed 4 bases, with 12 bases lying between them.

The chain uses TRBV7-2 and TRBJ2-5; D gene ambiguous. V lost 5 bases to trimming and J lost 2 bases, with 9 bases between them. The CDR3 contains 13 residues. Germline V gene sequence: CDR1 SGHTA, CDR2 FQGNSA. The CDR3 bases are TGTGCCAGCAGCCCAACCAGGCAAGAGACCCAGTACTTC. Translation: CASSPTRQETQYF. Complete variable domain (other parts from reference TRBV7-2 and TRBJ2-5): GAGVSQSPSNKVTEKGKDVELRCDPISGHTALYWYRQSLGQGLEFLIYFQGNSAPDKSGLPSDRFSAERTGGSVSTLTIQRTQQEDSAVYLCASSPTRQETQYFGPGTRLLVL.

The V gene is TRBV6-5, the J gene TRBJ2-7, with D perhaps matching TRBD1 (6 bases). The CDR3 is 15 residues long. Germline loops: CDR1 MNHEY, CDR2 SVGAGI. The germline V and J ends were trimmed by 5 bases and 1 base, with 15 bases remaining between them. The CDR3 nucleotides are TGTGCCAGCAGTAGAACCGGGACACAATCCTACGAGCAGTACTTC. This translates into CASSRTGTQSYEQYF.

This chain joins TRBV18 and TRBJ2-2; 9 bases map to TRBD1. The CDR3 has 16 residues. The junction had 4 bases not matched to a gene; V was cut back by 3 bases and J by 2 bases. Germline V CDR1 and CDR2: KGHSH, LQKENI. In DNA form, the CDR3 reads TGTGCCAGCTCACCGCGGGGACAGGGAAACACCGGGGAGCTGTTTTTT. Translation gives CASSPRGQGNTGELFF.

The chain combines TRBV7-9 with TRBJ2-7; weak D call: TRBD2 (6 bases). V shed 5 bases and J shed 4 bases, with 9 bases lying between them. The CDR3 is 12 residues long. Germline V gene sequence: CDR1 SEHNR, CDR2 FQNEAQ (reference sequence). The CDR3 sequence: CASSGRGYEQYF. The CDR3, as DNA: TGTGCCAGCAGCGGCCGGGGGTACGAGCAGTACTTC.

The chain has TRBV7-9 and TRBJ2-5; D is perhaps TRBD1 (6 bases). The germline V gene has CDR1 SEHNR and CDR2 FQNEAQ (reference sequence). V lost 5 bases, J lost 0 bases, and 16 bases lay in between. This CDR3 spans 16 amino acids. The CDR3: CASSPVGHQYQETQYF. The CDR3 nucleotides are TGTGCCAGCAGCCCCGTGGGACACCAGTACCAAGAGACCCAGTACTTC.